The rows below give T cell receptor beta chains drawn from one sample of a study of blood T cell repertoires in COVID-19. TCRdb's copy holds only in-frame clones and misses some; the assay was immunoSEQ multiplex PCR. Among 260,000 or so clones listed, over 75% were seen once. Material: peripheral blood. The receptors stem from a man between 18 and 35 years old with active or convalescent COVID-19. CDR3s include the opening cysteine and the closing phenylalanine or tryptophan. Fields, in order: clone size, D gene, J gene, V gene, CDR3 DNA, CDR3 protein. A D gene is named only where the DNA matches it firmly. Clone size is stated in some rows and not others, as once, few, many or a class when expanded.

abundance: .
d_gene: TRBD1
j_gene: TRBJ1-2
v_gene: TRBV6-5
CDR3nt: TGTGCCAGCAGTTCCGCCCCCAGGGGGTATGGCTACACCTTC
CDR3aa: CASSSAPRGYGYTF

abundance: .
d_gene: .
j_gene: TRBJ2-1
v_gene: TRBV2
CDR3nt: TGTGCCAGCATCCACCCGCGGACATTTAACAATGAGCAGTTCTTC
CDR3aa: CASIHPRTFNNEQFF

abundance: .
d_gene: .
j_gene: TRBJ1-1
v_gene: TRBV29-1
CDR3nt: TGCAGCTTCCGGGGTGGGGAGGAGGCTTTCTTT
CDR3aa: CSFRGGEEAFF

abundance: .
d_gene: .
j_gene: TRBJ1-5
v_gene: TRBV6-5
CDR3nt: TGTGCCAGCAGCCAGGGAAGCAATCAGCCCCAGCATTTT
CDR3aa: CASSQGSNQPQHF

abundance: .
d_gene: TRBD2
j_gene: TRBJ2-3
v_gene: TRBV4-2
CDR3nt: TGTGCCAGCAGCCAAAAACTAGCGGGGAGCACAGATACGCAGTATTTT
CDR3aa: CASSQKLAGSTDTQYF

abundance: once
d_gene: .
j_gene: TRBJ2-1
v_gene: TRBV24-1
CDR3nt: TGTGCCACCAGTGATGCAGGGTACAATGAGCAGTTCTTC
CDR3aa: CATSDAGYNEQFF

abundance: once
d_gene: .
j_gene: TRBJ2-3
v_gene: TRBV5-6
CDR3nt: TGTGCCAGCAGCTTGGTACGAAGACTACGCGCAGATACGCAGTATTTT
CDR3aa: CASSLVRRLRADTQYF

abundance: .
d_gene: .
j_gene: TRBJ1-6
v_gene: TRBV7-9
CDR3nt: TGTGCCAGCAGCTCCGGGGAATCACCCCTCCACTTT
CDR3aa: CASSSGESPLHF

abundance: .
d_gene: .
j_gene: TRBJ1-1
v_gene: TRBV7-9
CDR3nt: TGTGCCAGCGGACTATCTCGAGGGAACACTGAAGCTTTCTTT
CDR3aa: CASGLSRGNTEAFF

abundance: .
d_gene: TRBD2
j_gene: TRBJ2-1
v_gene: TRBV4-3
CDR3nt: TGCGCCAGCAGCCCGGACTCTAGCGGGTCTTACAATGAGCAGTTCTTC
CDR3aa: CASSPDSSGSYNEQFF

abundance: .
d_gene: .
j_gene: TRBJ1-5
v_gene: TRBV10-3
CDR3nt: TGTGCCATCCGGGGTGCCCAAAATCAGCCCCAGCATTTT
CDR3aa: CAIRGAQNQPQHF

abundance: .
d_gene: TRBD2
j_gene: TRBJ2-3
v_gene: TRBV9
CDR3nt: TGTGCCAGCAGTACTAGCGGGGGAGACACAGATACGCAGTATTTT
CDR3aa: CASSTSGGDTDTQYF

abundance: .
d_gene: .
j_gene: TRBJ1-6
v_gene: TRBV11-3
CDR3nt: TGTGCCAGCAGCCCGAAACAGCTCTCACCCCTCCACTTT
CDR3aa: CASSPKQLSPLHF

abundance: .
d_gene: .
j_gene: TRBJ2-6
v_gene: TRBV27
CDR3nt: TGTGCCAGTAGATCTGGGGCCAACGTCCTGACTTTC
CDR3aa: CASRSGANVLTF

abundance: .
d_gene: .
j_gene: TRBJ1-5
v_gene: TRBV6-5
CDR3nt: TGTGCCAGCGGAGGGGCCACTTCGGATCAGCCCCAGCATTTT
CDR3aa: CASGGATSDQPQHF

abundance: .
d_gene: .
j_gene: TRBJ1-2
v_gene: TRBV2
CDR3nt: TGTGCCAGCAGTGAAGCGGGCAGGGGCTATGGCTACACCTTC
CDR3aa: CASSEAGRGYGYTF

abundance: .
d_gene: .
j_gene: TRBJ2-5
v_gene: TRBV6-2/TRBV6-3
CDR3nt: TGTGCCAGCAGTTACTTGGACATGGGGGAGACCCAGTACTTC
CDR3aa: CASSYLDMGETQYF

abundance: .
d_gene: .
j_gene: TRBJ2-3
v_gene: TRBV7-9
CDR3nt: TGTGCCAGCAGCTCCCAGGAGGGGAATACGCAGTATTTT
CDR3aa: CASSSQEGNTQYF

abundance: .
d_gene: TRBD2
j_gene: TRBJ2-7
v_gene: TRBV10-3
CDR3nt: TGTGCCATCAGGAGGGGAGCCGGGACTAGCGGGGCTACCTACGAGCAGTACTTC
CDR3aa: CAIRRGAGTSGATYEQYF

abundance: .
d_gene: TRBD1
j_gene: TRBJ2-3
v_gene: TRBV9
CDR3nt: TGTGCCAGCAGCCCACGGACAGGGGGCGTGACAGATACGCAGTATTTT
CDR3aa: CASSPRTGGVTDTQYF